Given below is one TCR beta chain in context. What it recognizes is unknown. The record originates from a study of T cell repertoires in cytomegalovirus infection. General observations from the study: There were HLA-C-restricted CMV-specific TCR beta clonotypes dominating the ex vivo response. Summed frequency of shared TCR beta families picked out CMV carriers who also had the relevant HLA.

Each CDR3 protein gets one entry after TCRdb re-called the reads with MiXCR. The table has some 300,000 distinct CDR3 sequences, approximately 10% seen once. Germline V gene sequence: CDR1 SQVTM, CDR2 ANQGSEA. V was shortened by 5 bases and J by 1 base, with 11 bases between the two germline ends. The CDR3 is 13 amino acids. V usage is TRBV29-1 and J usage is TRBJ1-1; unclear D gene. The source of this sequence is a human donor in good health (CMV status not recorded). Some clones in this sample may be carry-over from other donors' samples. Sequencing was carried out using PBMCs. CDR3 in amino acids: CSVTPLRNTEAFF. DNA for the CDR3: TGCAGCGTTACCCCTTTACGGAACACTGAAGCTTTCTTT.